This T cell receptor (beta chain) came from a study of early T cells in non-severe SARS-CoV-2 infection. About the research overall: Bulk RNA isolated from unsorted whole blood underwent sequencing; chains were not paired.

V lost 6 bases to trimming and J lost 7 bases; unmatched junction nucleotides: 8. The CDR3 has 14 residues. Germline assignment: CDR1 SNHLY and CDR2 FYNNEI. This clonotype was counted at least ten times. Its antigen is unidentified. Each cDNA molecule carried a unique molecular identifier. TCRdb passed the 5' RACE reads through MiXCR, listing each CDR3 protein once. The sample records 40,000 to 45,000 distinct CDR3 sequences, roughly 6.6% being singletons. General observations from the study: Comparison of clonotypes with VDJdb favored anti-spike CD8 responses while missing private and CD4 specificities.

The material was whole blood, obtained at baseline. The sequence was collected from an adult who was a healthcare worker with PCR-confirmed SARS-CoV-2 infection or an uninfected control (not recorded which). The chain combines TRBV2 with TRBJ2-2, with 7 bases lining up with TRBD2. CDR3 coding DNA: TGTGCCAGCAGCGGGGGGAGGCACCGCGGGGAGCTGTTTTTT. It specifies CASSGGRHRGELFF.